The 17 T cell receptor beta chains presented below share a single source sample, sequenced in a study of T cell responses to AZD1222 COVID-19 vaccine. Some clones are missing from TCRdb's copy, which holds only in-frame ones; the method was immunoSEQ multiplex PCR. The sample lists 95,000 to 110,000 clones; 75% to 90% were seen once. The starting material was peripheral blood, obtained on day 0 of AZD1222 vaccination. The receptors were sampled from an adult in good health.

The rearrangement joins TRBV6-5 to TRBJ2-2, with D perhaps TRBD1 or TRBD2 (6 bases each). This CDR3 is built from 14 residues. V was shortened by 6 bases and J by 4 bases, with 12 bases between the two germline ends. From germline, CDR1 is MNHEY and CDR2 SVGAGI. In nucleotides, the CDR3 is TGTGCCAGCAGGCTACAGGGAGGCACCGGGGAGCTGTTTTTT. It is translated as CASRLQGGTGELFF.

The rearrangement joins TRBV21-1 to TRBJ2-3; the table's D gene call, TRBD2, was not cross checked with the DNA. TRBV21-1 is designated a pseudogene. The CDR3 is 14 residues long. The CDR3 coding sequence is TGTGCTCTACGGGGGATCTATGGCACAGATACGCAGTATTTT. Translated: CALRGIYGTDTQYF.

The CDR3 bases are TGTGCCAGCAGTGAAATTTGGGGCGGGAGGGATCCAGATACGCAGTATTTT. This gives the protein CASSEIWGGRDPDTQYF. The chain is built from TRBV25-1 and TRBJ2-3, with 9 positions matching TRBD2. This CDR3 has 17 residues. V dropped 2 bases and J dropped 4; count of bases not matched to a gene: 10. Germline V CDR1 and CDR2: MGHDK, SYGVNS. Combining the CDR3 with reference TRBV25-1 and TRBJ2-3 gives the whole variable domain EADIYQTPRYLVIGTGKKITLECSQTMGHDKMYWYQQDPGMELHLIHYSYGVNSTEKGDLSSESTVSRIRTEHFPLTLESARPSHTSQYLCASSEIWGGRDPDTQYFGPGTRLTVL.

The chain has TRBV27 and TRBJ2-5; D remains ambiguous. Germline loops: CDR1 MNHEY, CDR2 SMNVEV (reference sequence). The CDR3 extends over 14 amino acids. The germline V and J ends were trimmed by 2 bases and 5 bases, with 12 bases remaining between them. CDR3 loop: CASSLDTLGETQYF. The CDR3 DNA reads as TGTGCCAGCAGTTTAGACACGCTTGGGGAGACCCAGTACTTC.

CDR3 region: CASSLGVGAKETQYF. In DNA, the CDR3 is TGTGCCAGCAGCTTAGGGGTGGGGGCAAAAGAGACCCAGTACTTC. The chain is built from TRBV11-3 and TRBJ2-5; possibly TRBD1 for D (6 bases). Germline values: CDR1 SGHNT, CDR2 YENEEA. This CDR3 spans 15 amino acids. Trimming stripped 1 base from V and 3 bases from J, with 12 bases between. The variable domain in full, with the rest retrieved from reference TRBV11-3 and TRBJ2-5, is EAGVVQSPRYKIIEKKQPVAFWCNPISGHNTLYWYLQNLGQGPELLIRYENEEAVDDSQLPKDRFSAERLKGVDSTLKIQPAELGDSAVYLCASSLGVGAKETQYFGPGTRLLVL.

V and J are TRBV28 and TRBJ2-2, with D perhaps being TRBD1 or TRBD2 (6 bases each). CDR1 MDHEN and CDR2 SYDVKM come from the germline V gene. This CDR3 spans 15 amino acids. The V end lost 7 bases, the J end lost 4 bases, and 16 bases lay between the germline ends. Here the CDR3 reads CASTKGGAGTGELFF. In DNA form, the CDR3 reads TGTGCCAGCACCAAGGGGGGCGCGGGCACCGGGGAGCTGTTTTTT.

The J gene is TRBJ2-1, the V gene TRBV28, with 9 bases lining up with TRBD2. The V gene's germline CDR1 is MDHEN and CDR2 SYDVKM. The V gene end was trimmed by 2 bases and the J gene end by 2 bases; junction bases not matched to a gene: 4. The CDR3 has 16 amino acids. CDR3: CASSLPQREAYNEQFF. The CDR3 nucleotides are TGTGCCAGCAGTTTACCCCAGCGGGAGGCCTACAATGAGCAGTTCTTC.

This chain uses TRBV3-1 (or the pseudogene TRBV3-2) with TRBJ2-3; 8 bases line up with TRBD2. The CDR3 is 17 amino acids. V was pared by 0 bases and J by 0 bases, with 5 bases of the junction left unmatched. CDR1 and CDR2 (germline): LGHDT, YNNKEL (reference sequence). In DNA form, the CDR3 reads TGTGCCAGCAGCCAAGATCGACTAGCGCCGAGCACAGATACGCAGTATTTT. Its protein is CASSQDRLAPSTDTQYF.

The V gene is TRBV18, the J gene TRBJ1-6; D uncertain. CDR1 is KGHSH, CDR2 LQKENI, per germline. The CDR3 is 12 amino acids. Trimming took off 5 bases at V and 7 bases at J, with 6 bases between the two ends. The CDR3 DNA is TGTGCCAGCTCAAAGTCCAATTCACCCCTCCACTTT. The encoded protein is CASSKSNSPLHF.

Note on this clone: Other DNA sequences of this sample code for an identical CDR3. CDR3 DNA: TGTGCCAGCAGCTTACTCGCCTCTAGCACAGATACGCAGTATTTT. Translation gives CASSLLASSTDTQYF. V and J are TRBV7-3 and TRBJ2-3; unclear D gene. V shed 2 bases and J shed 0 bases, with 9 bases lying between them. Germline assignment: CDR1 SGHTA and CDR2 FQGTGA. There are 15 residues in the CDR3.

V usage is TRBV10-3 and J usage is TRBJ1-2; 8 nucleotides align to TRBD1. CDR3 length: 15 residues. Germline CDR1 and CDR2: ENHRY and SYGVKD. Trimming cost V 10 bases and J 4 bases; bases outside gene matches: 14. Here the CDR3 DNA reads TGTGCCACAGGCTTAGAAAGGACAGGGTTCTATGGCTACACCTTC. It yields the protein CATGLERTGFYGYTF.

The rearrangement links TRBV4-1 to TRBJ2-7; tentative D call: TRBD2 (6 bases). Germline V gene sequence: CDR1 MGHRA, CDR2 YSYEKL. The CDR3 loop spans 16 amino acids. Between the trimmed V and J ends, which lost 4 bases and 2 bases, there was a span of 18 bases. CDR3 DNA sequence: TGCGCCAGCAGCCCACACCGGGGCGGGGAAACCTACGAGCAGTACTTC. Translating gives CASSPHRGGETYEQYF.

This clone was seen only once. The J gene is TRBJ1-1, the V gene TRBV30, with D unresolved. The CDR3 has 12 residues. Deletions cut 2 bases from V and 1 base from J, with 5 bases between. Germline V CDR1 and CDR2: GTSNPN, SVGIG (reference sequence). The chain's CDR3 is CAWSWGNTEAFF. The CDR3, as DNA: TGTGCCTGGAGTTGGGGGAACACTGAAGCTTTCTTT.

The V gene is TRBV6-5, the J gene TRBJ1-5; D uncertain. Germline lookup yields CDR1 MNHEY and CDR2 SVGAGI. The germline V and J ends were trimmed by 6 bases and 5 bases, with 11 bases remaining between them. CDR3 length: 13 residues. CDR3 sequence (DNA): TGTGCCAGCAGGCATAGGGCTCATCAGCCCCAGCATTTT. Translated, it gives CASRHRAHQPQHF.

On this clone: This sample also contains other DNA sequences that code for the same CDR3. V and J are TRBV12-3 or TRBV12-4 and TRBJ1-5, with D unclear. V dropped 3 bases and J dropped 7 bases, with 4 bases sitting between them. CDR3 size: 11 residues. This CDR3 reads CASSLGQPQHF. In DNA, the CDR3 is TGTGCCAGCAGTTTGGGACAGCCCCAGCATTTT.

The rearrangement uses TRBV6-6 and TRBJ2-5; D is uncertain. The CDR3 sequence is 14 residues long. Per germline, CDR1 MNHNY and CDR2 SVGAGI (reference sequence). V shed 2 bases and J shed 2 bases, with 9 bases lying between them. In nucleotides, the CDR3 is TGTGCCAGCAGTTACCGGGCGACACAAGAGACCCAGTACTTC. Encoded protein: CASSYRATQETQYF.

The chain is built from TRBV7-6 and TRBJ1-4; 7 bases line up with TRBD1. The V gene's germline CDR1 is SGHVS and CDR2 FNYEAQ. The CDR3 length is 18 residues. V lost 4 bases and J lost 7; bases outside the gene matches: 18. The CDR3 coding sequence is TGTGCCAGCAGCTCTATGGTTCCGTGGGGACAGTTTCGTGAAAAACTGTTTTTT. Residues: CASSSMVPWGQFREKLFF.